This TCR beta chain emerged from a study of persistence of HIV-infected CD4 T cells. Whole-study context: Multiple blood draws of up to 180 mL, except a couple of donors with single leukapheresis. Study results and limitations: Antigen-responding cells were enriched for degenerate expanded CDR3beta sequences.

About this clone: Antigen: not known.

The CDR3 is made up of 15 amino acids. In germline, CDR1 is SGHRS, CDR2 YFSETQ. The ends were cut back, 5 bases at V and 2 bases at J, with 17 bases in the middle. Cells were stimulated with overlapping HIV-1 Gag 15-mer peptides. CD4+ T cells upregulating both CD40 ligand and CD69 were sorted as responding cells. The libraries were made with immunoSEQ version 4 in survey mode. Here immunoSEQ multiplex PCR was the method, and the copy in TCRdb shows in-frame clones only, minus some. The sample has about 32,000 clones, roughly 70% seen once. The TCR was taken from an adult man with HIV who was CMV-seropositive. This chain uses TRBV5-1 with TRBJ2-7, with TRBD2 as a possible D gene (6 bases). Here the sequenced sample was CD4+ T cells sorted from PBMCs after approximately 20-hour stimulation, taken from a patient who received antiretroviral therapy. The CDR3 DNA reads TGCGCCAGCAGGAGATACGGCGGGGAGGCCTACGAGCAGTACTTC. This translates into CASRRYGGEAYEQYF.